These 28 T cell receptor beta chains came from one sample sequenced in a study of T-cell reconstitution after alpha-beta-depleted transplantation in children (dated by TCRdb to 2016 to 2017). The method was PCR. Sequencing used an Illumina HiSeq 2500. Molecular barcoding was employed in the preparation of TCR libraries, with unique molecular identifiers being used to normalize TCRbeta repertoire quantification. TCRdb reprocessing: public reads trimmed at Q25 with fastp, clones called with MiXCR, in-frame beta chains kept. Every distinct CDR3 protein forms one entry, paired with its most common genes and DNA. In this sample the table shows approximately 800,000 distinct CDR3 sequences, approximately 15% of which occur a single time. Together, the top ten hold about 5% of the sample. Sample treatment or condition, as interpreted from the label and publication: allogeneic hematopoietic cell transplantation with graft depleted of TCRalphabeta T cells and CD19 B cells.

The material was PBMCs, mostly from graft donor cells, obtained 360 days after TCRalphabeta/CD19-depleted stem cell transplant. All receptors derive from a male patient aged 10 to 17 who had a stem cell transplant for acute lymphoblastic leukemia, so the T cells may come from the graft donor.

The chain has TRBV18 and TRBJ2-2; D not resolved. This CDR3 has 16 amino acids. Trimming removed 0 bases at V and 1 base at J, with 9 bases between. Germline V CDR1 and CDR2: KGHSH, LQKENI. DNA for the CDR3: TGTGCCAGCTCACCACCGACGCAGTGGAACACCGGGGAGCTGTTTTTT. Protein product: CASSPPTQWNTGELFF.

Many counts were recorded for this clonotype. The gene calls are TRBV4-2 and TRBJ1-5; the D gene is possibly TRBD1 (5 bases). Germline V gene lookup returns CDR1 LGHNA and CDR2 YNFKEQ. V lost 2 bases to trimming and J lost 5 bases, with 7 bases between them. The CDR3 consists of 13 residues. DNA of the CDR3: TGTGCCAGCAGCCAACAGGGAGATCAGCCCCAGCATTTT. This encodes CASSQQGDQPQHF.

Note on this clonotype: As the CDR3 is not closed by the conserved phenylalanine or tryptophan, this likely results from a read error. The rearrangement links TRBV20-1 to TRBJ2-1; D possibly corresponds to TRBD2 (6 bases). The CDR3 is made up of 15 amino acids. Trimming left V 6 bases short and J 6 bases short, with 21 bases between. CDR1 and CDR2 from the germline V gene are DFQATT and SNEGSKA (reference sequence). The CDR3 bases are TGCAGTGCCAGGAGGGGAGGAGGTCCTGGCAATGAGCAGTTCTAC. Protein sequence: CSARRGGGPGNEQFY.

The chain combines TRBV3-2 with TRBJ2-3; the table's D call of TRBD2 was not tested on the DNA. TRBV3-2 is noted as a pseudogene. The CDR3 length is 19 residues. The CDR3 DNA reads as TGTGCCATCTGTTTCCACTCCCCGGGACTAGCGGGAGACACAGATACGCAGTATTTT. Encoded protein: CAICFHSPGLAGDTDTQYF.

This clonotype turned up a few times. The chain carries TRBV10-3 and TRBJ2-6; no clear D. The V and J ends lost 3 bases and 1 base respectively, with 16 bases between them. The germline V gene encodes CDR1 ENHRY and CDR2 SYGVKD. The CDR3 extends over 18 amino acids. In nucleotides, the CDR3 is TGTGCCATCAGTGATTTCGGCTCACCGCGTTCTGGGGCCAACGTCCTGACTTTC. This gives the protein CAISDFGSPRSGANVLTF.

DNA of the CDR3: TGTGCCAGCAGCCTGAAGGGAATGCTATCCGGGGAGCTGTTTTTT. Translated: CASSLKGMLSGELFF. The V call is TRBV2, the J call TRBJ2-2, with unresolved D. The CDR3 runs 15 residues. Germline CDR1 and CDR2: SNHLY and FYNNEI. V was clipped by 6 bases and J by 6 bases, with 17 bases between them. Variable domain in full (rest from reference TRBV2 and TRBJ2-2): EPEVTQTPSHQVTQMGQEVILRCVPISNHLYFYWYRQILGQKVEFLVSFYNNEISEKSEIFDDQFSVERPDGSNFTLKIRSTKLEDSAMYFCASSLKGMLSGELFFGEGSRLTVL.

This clonotype was seen only a few times. The chain is built from TRBV29-1 and TRBJ2-1, with D possibly matching TRBD2 (7 bases). The CDR3 runs to 17 residues. Germline CDR1 and CDR2: SQVTM and ANQGSEA. Trimming took 5 bases from V and 9 from J, leaving 29 bases between them. Written as DNA, the CDR3 is TGCAGCGTTCCAATCGGGACACTAAAACGGGGGGAGGCTGAGCAGTTCTTC. Translation gives CSVPIGTLKRGEAEQFF.

V is TRBV20-1 and J is TRBJ2-5; either TRBD1 or TRBD2 may fit D (5 bases each). The V gene lost 5 bases and the J gene lost 2 bases, with 21 bases spanning the gap. Germline V CDR1 and CDR2: DFQATT, SNEGSKA (reference sequence). This CDR3 has 16 residues. Here the CDR3 reads CSADGARGKTQETQYF. In nucleotides, the CDR3 is TGCAGTGCTGACGGGGCCAGAGGGAAGACTCAAGAGACCCAGTACTTC.

The chain recombines TRBV9 with TRBJ2-7, with TRBD2 identical over 8 bases. The V gene end was trimmed by 0 bases and the J gene end by 2 bases; junction bases not matched to a gene: 4. Germline-derived CDR1 and CDR2 are SGDLS and YYNGEE. The CDR3 consists of 15 residues. CDR3 in amino acids: CASSVGGSGTYEQYF. In DNA, the CDR3 is TGTGCCAGCAGCGTAGGAGGTAGCGGGACCTACGAGCAGTACTTC.

The chain is built from TRBV3-1 and TRBJ2-3; no firm D call. V was shortened by 1 base and J by 2 bases, with 7 bases between the two germline ends. This CDR3 has 14 residues. Germline values: CDR1 LGHDT, CDR2 YNNKEL (reference sequence). Written as DNA, the CDR3 is TGTGCCAGCAGCCAAGGCCACGTCACAGATACGCAGTATTTT. Translation: CASSQGHVTDTQYF.

This clonotype occurred a few times. The chain joins TRBV7-3 to TRBJ2-5, with 11 bases aligning to TRBD2. Germline CDR1 reads SGHTA; CDR2 reads FQGTGA. V lost 5 bases and J lost 2; bases outside the gene matches: 10. The CDR3 runs 17 residues. Here the CDR3 DNA reads TGTGCCAGCAGCGCGGGACTAGCGGAGAGGAGGCAAGAGACCCAGTACTTC. It codes for CASSAGLAERRQETQYF. The full variable domain, with the rest looked up from reference TRBV7-3 and TRBJ2-5, is GAGVSQTPSNKVTEKGKYVELRCDPISGHTALYWYRQSLGQGPEFLIYFQGTGAADDSGLPNDRFFAVRPEGSVSTLKIQRTERGDSAVYLCASSAGLAERRQETQYFGPGTRLLVL.

This clonotype was picked up a small number of times. The chain employs TRBV18 and TRBJ2-1; TRBD1 matches at 8 bases. CDR1 is KGHSH and CDR2 is LQKENI in the germline V gene. The CDR3 runs to 15 residues. Trimming cost V 6 bases and J 5 bases; bases outside gene matches: 9. CDR3 sequence (DNA): TGTGCCAGCTCTGAATCCGGGACAGGAAACAATGAGCAGTTCTTC. It encodes CASSESGTGNNEQFF.

CDR3 protein: CASSQAMASGAQETQYF. As DNA, the CDR3 is TGCGCCAGCAGCCAAGCTATGGCTAGCGGGGCCCAAGAGACCCAGTACTTC. This chain connects TRBV4-1 to TRBJ2-5; TRBD2 agrees at 9 bases. The CDR3 has 17 residues. Trimming at V came to 1 base and at J to 1 base, leaving 7 bases not matched to a gene. Germline V gene lookup returns CDR1 MGHRA and CDR2 YSYEKL.

The chain combines TRBV20-1 with TRBJ2-7; 7 nucleotides align to TRBD2. With 6 bases clipped from V and 5 bases from J, the junction kept 13 bases outside the gene matches. The germline gives CDR1 DFQATT, CDR2 SNEGSKA (reference sequence). The CDR3 contains 14 residues. CDR3 sequence: CSAPPAGLPNEQYF. The CDR3 DNA reads TGCAGTGCCCCGCCTGCGGGACTACCTAACGAGCAGTACTTC.

In this sample, this clonotype turned up a few times. The chain is built from TRBV9 and TRBJ2-3; 11 bases align to TRBD2. Trimming at V came to 4 bases and at J to 3 bases, leaving 10 bases not matched to a gene. CDR3 length: 17 amino acids. Germline values: CDR1 SGDLS, CDR2 YYNGEE. The CDR3 loop reads CASSLQVLAGETDTQYF. CDR3 DNA sequence: TGTGCCAGCAGCCTTCAGGTACTAGCGGGAGAGACAGATACGCAGTATTTT. Full variable domain (outside the CDR3, taken from reference TRBV9 and TRBJ2-3): DSGVTQTPKHLITATGQRVTLRCSPRSGDLSVYWYQQSLDQGLQFLIQYYNGEERAKGNILERFSAQQFPDLHSELNLSSLELGDSALYFCASSLQVLAGETDTQYFGPGTRLTVL.

This clonotype was seen only a few times. The chain is built from TRBV27 and TRBJ2-5, with no clear D. Trimming removed 4 bases at V and 5 bases at J, with 11 bases between. The CDR3 consists of 13 residues. Germline V gives CDR1 MNHEY, CDR2 SMNVEV (reference sequence). Here the CDR3 reads CASSWGFSETQYF. CDR3 DNA: TGTGCCAGCAGTTGGGGTTTCTCGGAGACCCAGTACTTC.

V and J are TRBV20-1 and TRBJ2-4; no clear D. This CDR3 is 14 amino acids long. The V end was cut by 0 bases, the J end by 2 bases, with 8 bases between. The V gene's germline CDR1 is DFQATT and CDR2 SNEGSKA (reference sequence). CDR3 coding DNA: TGCAGTGCTAGAGATTGGACCTCCAAAAACATTCAGTACTTC. Residues: CSARDWTSKNIQYF.

The chain recombines TRBV5-1 with TRBJ2-5; no reliable D call. With 5 bases removed from V and 5 bases from J, the gap between germline ends came to 10 bases. The CDR3 has 12 residues. The V gene's germline CDR1 is SGHRS and CDR2 YFSETQ. The CDR3 DNA reads TGCGCCAGCAGTTCTATTAGGGAGACCCAGTACTTC. Protein: CASSSIRETQYF.

This rearrangement joins TRBV10-3 to TRBJ2-3, with 11 positions matching TRBD2. CDR1 is ENHRY and CDR2 is SYGVKD in the germline V gene. The length of the CDR3 is 16 residues. Unmatched junction bases numbered 5, after V lost 4 bases and J lost 2 bases. The CDR3 coding sequence is TGTGCCATCAGTGCCCTAGCGGGAGGCGACACAGATACGCAGTATTTT. Translation gives CAISALAGGDTDTQYF.

The rearrangement links TRBV7-2 to TRBJ1-2; 7 bases map to TRBD1. The germline V gene has CDR1 SGHTA and CDR2 FQGNSA. V was pared by 5 bases and J by 3 bases, with 6 bases of the junction left unmatched. This CDR3 region has 14 residues. CDR3: CASSTRQGYYGYTF. CDR3 sequence (DNA): TGTGCCAGCAGCACCAGACAGGGATACTATGGCTACACCTTC.

The gene calls are TRBV4-1 and TRBJ2-1; TRBD2 matches 12 bases. Germline CDR1 reads MGHRA; CDR2 reads YSYEKL. The CDR3 length is 15 residues. With 4 bases clipped from V and 6 bases from J, the junction kept 4 bases outside the gene matches. CDR3 nucleotides: TGCGCCAGCAGCCCGACGACTAGCGGGGGCAATGAGCAGTTCTTC. This encodes CASSPTTSGGNEQFF.

The chain employs TRBV13 and TRBJ2-1; 10 nucleotides agree with TRBD2. The V segment lost 8 bases and the J segment 6 bases; nucleotides outside the gene matches: 7. Looked up from germline, CDR1 is PRHDT and CDR2 is FYEKMQ (reference sequence). The CDR3 extends over 14 amino acids. In nucleotides, the CDR3 is TGTGCCAGCGATACTAGCGGGATTCTCAATGAGCAGTTCTTC. Its protein is CASDTSGILNEQFF.

The rearrangement uses TRBV11-1 and TRBJ2-1; TRBD2 is a possible D gene (6 bases). V was trimmed by 5 bases and J by 4 bases, leaving 30 bases between them. CDR3 size: 20 residues. The germline CDR1 and CDR2 sequences are SGHAT and FQDESV (reference sequence). The CDR3 DNA is TGTGCCAGCAGCCTTATATGGGTCCCGGACTCCCTCCGGGGGTACAATGAGCAGTTCTTC. It specifies CASSLIWVPDSLRGYNEQFF.

The CDR3 sequence is CASSRQGSYETQYF. The CDR3 nucleotides are TGTGCCAGCAGCCGACAGGGTAGTTATGAGACCCAGTACTTC. This chain uses TRBV7-9 with TRBJ2-5; 7 bases agree with TRBD1. The CDR3 extends over 14 amino acids. Germline CDR1 is SEHNR and CDR2 is FQNEAQ (reference sequence). J gave up 5 bases and V 5 bases, and 8 bases lay outside the gene matches.

This clonotype was observed at least ten times. V and J are TRBV5-1 and TRBJ2-5; 8 nucleotides align to TRBD1. Per the germline V gene, CDR1 is SGHRS and CDR2 is YFSETQ. The CDR3 totals 13 residues. Losses at the gene ends were 4 bases for V and 4 bases for J; bases not matched to a gene: 3. In DNA, the CDR3 is TGCGCCAGCAGCCAGGGGGCAGGAGAGACCCAGTACTTC. It codes for CASSQGAGETQYF.

This clonotype was seen a handful of times. The chain is built from TRBV10-3 and TRBJ2-7, with a possible D match to TRBD1 (6 bases). This CDR3 region has 14 residues. Germline V gene sequence: CDR1 ENHRY, CDR2 SYGVKD. V dropped 7 bases and J dropped 4 bases, with 17 bases sitting between them. The CDR3 loop reads CAIKGGRAGYEQYF. CDR3 in DNA: TGTGCCATCAAAGGGGGAAGGGCTGGTTACGAGCAGTACTTC.

A few counts support this clonotype. This sequence joins TRBV7-6 and TRBJ1-4, with a weak D call TRBD1 (5 bases). Trimming pared 4 bases from V and 7 bases from J, leaving 16 bases between. CDR1 is SGHVS and CDR2 is FNYEAQ in the germline V gene. This CDR3 comprises 15 residues. CDR3 sequence (DNA): TGTGCCAGCAGCTCGGGGCAGGGACGGGGTGAAAAACTGTTTTTT. Translation: CASSSGQGRGEKLFF.

In DNA, the CDR3 is TGTGCCAGCAGCTTTGGACAGGGGACCGGCTACACCTTC. It yields the protein CASSFGQGTGYTF. V gene TRBV5-5 combines with J gene TRBJ1-2; 9 positions match TRBD1. Germline CDR1 and CDR2: SGHKS and YYEKEE (reference sequence). This CDR3 comprises 13 residues. V shed 2 bases and J 8 bases; nucleotides not matched to a gene: 4.